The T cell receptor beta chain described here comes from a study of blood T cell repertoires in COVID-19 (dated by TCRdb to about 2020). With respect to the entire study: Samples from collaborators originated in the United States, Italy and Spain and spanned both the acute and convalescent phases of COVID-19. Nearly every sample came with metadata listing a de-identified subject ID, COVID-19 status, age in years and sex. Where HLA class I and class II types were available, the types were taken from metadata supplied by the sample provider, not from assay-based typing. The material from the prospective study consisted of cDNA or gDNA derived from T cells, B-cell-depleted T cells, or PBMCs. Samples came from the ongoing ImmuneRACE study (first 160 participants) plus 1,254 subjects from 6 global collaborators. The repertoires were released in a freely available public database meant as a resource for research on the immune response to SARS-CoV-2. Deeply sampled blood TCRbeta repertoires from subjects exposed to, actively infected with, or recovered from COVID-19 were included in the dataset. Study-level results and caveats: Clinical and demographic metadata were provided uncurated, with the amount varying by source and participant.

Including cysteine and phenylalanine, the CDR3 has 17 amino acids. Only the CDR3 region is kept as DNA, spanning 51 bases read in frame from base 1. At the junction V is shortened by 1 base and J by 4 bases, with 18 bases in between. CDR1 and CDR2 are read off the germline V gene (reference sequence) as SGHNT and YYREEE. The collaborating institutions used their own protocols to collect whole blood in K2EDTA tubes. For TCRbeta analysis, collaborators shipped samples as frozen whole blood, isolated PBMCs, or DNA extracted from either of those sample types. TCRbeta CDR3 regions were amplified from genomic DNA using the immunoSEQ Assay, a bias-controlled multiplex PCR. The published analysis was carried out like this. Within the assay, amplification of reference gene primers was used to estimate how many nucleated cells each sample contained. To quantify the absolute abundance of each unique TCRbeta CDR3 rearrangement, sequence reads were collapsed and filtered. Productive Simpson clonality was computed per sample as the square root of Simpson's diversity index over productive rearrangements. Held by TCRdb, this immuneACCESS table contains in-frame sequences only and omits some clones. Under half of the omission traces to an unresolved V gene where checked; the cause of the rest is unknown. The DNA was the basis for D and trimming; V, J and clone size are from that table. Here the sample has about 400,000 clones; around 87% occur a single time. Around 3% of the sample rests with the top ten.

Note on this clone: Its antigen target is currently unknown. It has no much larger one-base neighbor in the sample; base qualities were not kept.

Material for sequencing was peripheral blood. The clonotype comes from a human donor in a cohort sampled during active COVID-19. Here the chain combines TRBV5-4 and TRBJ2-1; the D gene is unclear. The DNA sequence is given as TGTGCCAGCAGCTTGTTTGGTCGAGAGAAACCTTACAATGAGCAGTTCTTC. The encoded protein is CASSLFGREKPYNEQFF.